The clone carrying this T cell receptor beta chain is a singleton in its sample. Its antigen is still unknown. The CDR3 contains 14 residues. Per the germline V gene, CDR1 is MNHNS and CDR2 is SASEGT. V lost 6 bases and J 0 bases, leaving 11 bases between the germline ends. Produced via immunoSEQ multiplex PCR; TCRdb's table is partial and in-frame only. The table records under 85,000 clones, approximately 89% of them present only once. These data originate in a study of OX40 agonist ivuxolimab in advanced cancers. Study results and caveats: At 0.1 to 3.0 mg/kg and by week 6, CD4+ and CD8+ T cells in the blood had expanded clonally.

The TCR originated in an adult with an advanced solid tumor such as melanoma, head and neck, liver or kidney cancer. Sequences were derived from CD4+ or CD8+ T cells sorted from blood, sampled in a trial of the OX40 agonist ivuxolimab. The rearrangement links TRBV6-1 to TRBJ1-1; perhaps TRBD1 as D (5 bases). The CDR3: CASSGHLLNTEAFF. CDR3 DNA sequence: TGTGCCAGCAGCGGACACCTGCTGAACACTGAAGCTTTCTTT.